This is a list of T cell receptor beta chains from one sample in a study of blood T cell repertoires in COVID-19. The data were produced by immunoSEQ multiplex PCR, yet TCRdb's version contains in-frame clones alone and is incomplete. The table shows 50,000 to 70,000 clones, with 90% occurring only once. Sequences were obtained from peripheral blood. The source of these receptors is a human donor with active COVID-19. The donor label of this sample is uncertain. Each CDR3 is given with its conserved first and last residue. The D gene is left open where the match is weak. Size is omitted from some rows. Given values are once, few, many or a class for expanded clones.

>TRBD2|TRBV9|NA|TRBJ2-1
TGTGCCAGCAGCGCCCACCCAGCTAGCGGGAGCATAAATGAGCAGTTCTTC
CASSAHPASGSINEQFF
>NA|TRBV5-6|NA|TRBJ2-2
TGTGCCAGCAGCTTGGGGGCAGGAATACGGAGGGGCGGGGAGCTGTTTTTT
CASSLGAGIRRGGELFF
>NA|TRBV18|NA|TRBJ2-7
TGTGCCAGCTCACCAAATACGGGATCCTACGAGCAGTACTTC
CASSPNTGSYEQYF
>TRBD2|TRBV4-3|NA|TRBJ2-1
TGCGCCAGCAGCCCGGGACTAGCGGACAATGAGCAGTTCTTC
CASSPGLADNEQFF
>TRBD1|TRBV5-1|NA|TRBJ1-2
TGCGCCAGCAGCCAACGGGACAGGGGAAACTTCGGCTACACCTTC
CASSQRDRGNFGYTF
>TRBD1|TRBV3-1/TRBV3-2|NA|TRBJ1-1
TGTGCCAGCAGCCGCAACGCAGGGGGCACTGAAGCTTTCTTT
CASSRNAGGTEAFF
>TRBD1|TRBV7-8|NA|TRBJ2-7
TGTGCCAGCAGTCGCTCTGGACAGGGAACGGACTTC
CASSRSGQGTDF
>TRBD1|TRBV18|NA|TRBJ2-7
TGTGCCAGCTCAGCCGGGACAGGGAGCTCCTACGAGCAGTACTTC
CASSAGTGSSYEQYF
>NA|TRBV7-8|NA|TRBJ2-7
TGTGCCAGCAGCTTAAACCTAGGACTACGGGACCACGAGCAGTACTTC
CASSLNLGLRDHEQYF
>NA|TRBV5-4|NA|TRBJ2-7
TGTGCCAGCAGCTTTTTCGGGGTCTCCTACGAGCAGTACTTC
CASSFFGVSYEQYF
>NA|TRBV19|NA|TRBJ2-3
TGTGCCAGTAGTATAGTGATGACTAGGGGCACAGATACGCAGTATTTT
CASSIVMTRGTDTQYF
>NA|TRBV24-1|NA|TRBJ1-5
TGTGCCACCAGTGATGGAGGGGTGGCCCAGCATTTT
CATSDGGVAQHF
>NA|TRBV28|NA|TRBJ1-2
TGTGCCAGCAGTCTCGTCGGGGTAGCCCATGGCTACACCTTC
CASSLVGVAHGYTF
>NA|TRBV11-3|NA|TRBJ2-1
TGTGCCAGCAGCTCAGACTCCTTGGAGCAGTTCTTC
CASSSDSLEQFF
>TRBD2|TRBV19|NA|TRBJ2-3
TGTGCCATTAACGCAGCGGGAGGGTGGGATACGCAGTATTTT
CAINAAGGWDTQYF
>TRBD1|TRBV27|NA|TRBJ1-2
TGTGCCAGCAGTTTAAGAGGACAGGGGGCTAACTATGGCTACACCTTC
CASSLRGQGANYGYTF
>TRBD1|TRBV7-6|NA|TRBJ2-3
TGTGCCAGCAGCCCCTTTGATCAGGGGGTCGATACGCAGTATTTT
CASSPFDQGVDTQYF
>NA|TRBV3-1/TRBV3-2|once|TRBJ2-2
TGTGCCAGCAGCCCACTAGTTGTCGGGGAGCTGTTTTTT
CASSPLVVGELFF
>TRBD1|TRBV18|NA|TRBJ1-2
TGTGCCAGCTCGCTCGACAGGGTGGGTGGCTACACCTTC
CASSLDRVGGYTF
>TRBD2|TRBV3-1/TRBV3-2|NA|TRBJ2-3
TGTGCCAGCAGCCAAGATCCTGCGGGAGTAGCCCAGGATACGCAGTATTTT
CASSQDPAGVAQDTQYF
>TRBD2|TRBV27|NA|TRBJ2-3
TGTGCCAGCAGTTGGCTAGCGGGGGGCACAGATACGCAGTATTTT
CASSWLAGGTDTQYF
>TRBD2|TRBV30|NA|TRBJ2-7
TGTGCCTGGAGTGTCCGGGGGGGGTACGAGCAGTACTTC
CAWSVRGGYEQYF
>TRBD1|TRBV27|NA|TRBJ1-1
TGTGCCAGCAGTCACAGGGGGCCCACTGAAGCTTTCTTT
CASSHRGPTEAFF
>NA|TRBV27|NA|TRBJ2-7
TGTGCCAGCAGTCGGGCGGGTGGGGTTGAGCAGTACTTC
CASSRAGGVEQYF
>TRBD2|TRBV18|NA|TRBJ2-6
TGTGCCAGCTCCCCCCCCAATGCGGGGGGGCTTGGGGCCAACGTCCTGACTTTC
CASSPPNAGGLGANVLTF
>TRBD2|TRBV4-3|NA|TRBJ2-1
TGCGCCAGCAGCCAAGTTAGCGGGAGGGCCTCGGTTGAGCAGTTCTTC
CASSQVSGRASVEQFF
>TRBD2|TRBV19|few|TRBJ2-7
TGTGCCAGTAGTCCGCCCCCTCTAGCGGGAGGGCCGAGGGAGCAGTACTTC
CASSPPPLAGGPREQYF
>TRBD1|TRBV27|NA|TRBJ1-1
TGTGCCAGCAGTTATCCTGCCAGGACAGGGGGGCGTACTGAAGCTTTCTTT
CASSYPARTGGRTEAFF
>TRBD2|TRBV7-8|NA|TRBJ2-1
TGTGCCAGCAGCTCCTCACCCGGGACTAGCGGGATGGACAATGAGCAGTTCTTC
CASSSSPGTSGMDNEQFF
>NA|TRBV24-1|once|TRBJ2-3
TGTGCCACCGGCGAGGGTCCTTTAACGGGAGATACGCAGTATTTT
CATGEGPLTGDTQYF
>NA|TRBV2|NA|TRBJ2-5
TGTGCCAGCAGTGTGCGGCAACAAGAGACCCAGTACTTC
CASSVRQQETQYF
>NA|TRBV6-4|NA|TRBJ1-1
TGTGCCAGCACCCCTAGTCCGGGGAACACTGAAGCTTTCTTT
CASTPSPGNTEAFF
>NA|TRBV7-2|NA|TRBJ2-1
TGTGCCAGCAGCTTCGAGAAATACAATGAGCAGTTCTTC
CASSFEKYNEQFF
>TRBD2|TRBV28|NA|TRBJ2-7
TGTGCCAGCAGTCCGGGGACTAGCGGTGCATATCGACAGTACTTC
CASSPGTSGAYRQYF
>NA|TRBV5-1|NA|TRBJ2-1
TGCGCCAGCACGCGCTCCAATGAGCAGTTCTTC
CASTRSNEQFF
>NA|TRBV5-4|NA|TRBJ2-2
TGTGCCAGCAGCCCGGGGTGGGCGGCGAACACCGGGGAGCTGTTTTTT
CASSPGWAANTGELFF